This T cell receptor beta chain was profiled in a study of control samples from healthy donors and cancer patients. CDR1 is SGHNT, CDR2 YYREEE, per germline (reference sequence). There are 15 residues in the CDR3. V was cut by 3 bases and J by 3 bases, with 15 bases left in between. Profiled with immunoSEQ multiplex PCR; TCRdb holds only in-frame clones, not every one. The table has fewer than 110,000 clones, about 89% seen once. The receptor's source is a young man in good health. Source material: blood. J is TRBJ1-1 and V is TRBV5-4; maybe TRBD1 (5 bases). The CDR3 region is CASSWASGPDTEAFF. The CDR3 nucleotides read TGTGCCAGCAGCTGGGCATCAGGGCCTGACACTGAAGCTTTCTTT.